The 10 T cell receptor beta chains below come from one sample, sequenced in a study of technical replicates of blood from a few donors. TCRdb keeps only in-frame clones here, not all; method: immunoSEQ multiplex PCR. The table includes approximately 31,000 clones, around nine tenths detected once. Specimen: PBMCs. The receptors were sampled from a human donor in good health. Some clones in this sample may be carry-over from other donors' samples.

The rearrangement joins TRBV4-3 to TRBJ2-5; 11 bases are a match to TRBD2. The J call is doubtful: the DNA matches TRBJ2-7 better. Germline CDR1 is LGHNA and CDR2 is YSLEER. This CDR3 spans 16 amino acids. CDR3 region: CASSPSIAGGPYEQYF. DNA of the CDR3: TGCGCCAGCAGCCCGAGCATAGCGGGAGGGCCTTACGAGCAGTACTTC.

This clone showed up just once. The CDR3 reads CASSLATGGGISYEQYF. DNA for the CDR3: TGTGCCAGCAGCTTAGCTACGGGCGGGGGAATCTCCTACGAGCAGTACTTC. The rearrangement uses TRBV7-6 and TRBJ2-7, with TRBD2 matching over 7 bases. From germline, CDR1 is SGHVS and CDR2 FNYEAQ. After removal of 0 bases from V and 0 bases from J, the junction contained 8 bases not matched to a gene. CDR3 size: 17 residues.

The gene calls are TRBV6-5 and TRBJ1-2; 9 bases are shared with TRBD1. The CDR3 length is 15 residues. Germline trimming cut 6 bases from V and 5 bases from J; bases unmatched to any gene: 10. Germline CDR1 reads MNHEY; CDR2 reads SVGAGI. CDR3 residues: CASRTTGGAYYGYTF. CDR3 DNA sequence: TGTGCCAGCAGAACCACAGGGGGCGCGTATTATGGCTACACCTTC.

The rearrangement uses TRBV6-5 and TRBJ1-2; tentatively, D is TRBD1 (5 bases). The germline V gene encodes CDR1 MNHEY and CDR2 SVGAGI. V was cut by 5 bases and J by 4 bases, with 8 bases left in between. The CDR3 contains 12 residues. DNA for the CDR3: TGTGCCAGCAGTATAGACAGCTATGGCTACACCTTC. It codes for CASSIDSYGYTF.

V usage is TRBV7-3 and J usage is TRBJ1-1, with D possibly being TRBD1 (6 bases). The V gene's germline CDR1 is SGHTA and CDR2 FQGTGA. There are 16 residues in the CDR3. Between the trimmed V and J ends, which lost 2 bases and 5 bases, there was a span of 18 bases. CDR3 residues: CASSLHTRGGRTEAFF. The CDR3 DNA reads TGTGCCAGCAGCTTACACACTCGAGGGGGACGGACTGAAGCTTTCTTT. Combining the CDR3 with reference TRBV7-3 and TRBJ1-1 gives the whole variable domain GAGVSQTPSNKVTEKGKYVELRCDPISGHTALYWYRQSLGQGPEFLIYFQGTGAADDSGLPNDRFFAVRPEGSVSTLKIQRTERGDSAVYLCASSLHTRGGRTEAFFGQGTRLTVV.

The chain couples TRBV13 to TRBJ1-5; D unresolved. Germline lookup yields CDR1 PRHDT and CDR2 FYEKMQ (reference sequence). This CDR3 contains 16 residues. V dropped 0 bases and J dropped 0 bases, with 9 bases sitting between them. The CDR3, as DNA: TGTGCCAGCAGCTTAGGTCCCGGAGATAGCAATCAGCCCCAGCATTTT. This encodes CASSLGPGDSNQPQHF.

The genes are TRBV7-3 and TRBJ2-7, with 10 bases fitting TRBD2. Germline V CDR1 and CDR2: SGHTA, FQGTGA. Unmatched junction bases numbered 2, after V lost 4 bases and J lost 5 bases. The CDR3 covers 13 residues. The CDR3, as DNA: TGTGCCAGCAGCTCAGCGGGAGGGAACGAGCAGTACTTC. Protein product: CASSSAGGNEQYF.

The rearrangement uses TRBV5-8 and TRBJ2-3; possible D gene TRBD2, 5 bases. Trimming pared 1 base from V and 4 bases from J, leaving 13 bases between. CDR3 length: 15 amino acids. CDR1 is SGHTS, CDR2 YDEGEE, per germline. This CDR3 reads CASSLKGSTPDTQYF. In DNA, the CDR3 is TGTGCCAGCAGCTTGAAAGGGAGTACGCCAGATACGCAGTATTTT.

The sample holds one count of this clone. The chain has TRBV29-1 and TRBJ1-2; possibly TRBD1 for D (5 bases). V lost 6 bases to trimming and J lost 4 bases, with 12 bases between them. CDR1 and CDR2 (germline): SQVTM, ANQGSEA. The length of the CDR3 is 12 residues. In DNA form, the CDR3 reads TGCAGCGTAGGGGCGCCATCCTATGGCTACACCTTC. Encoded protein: CSVGAPSYGYTF.

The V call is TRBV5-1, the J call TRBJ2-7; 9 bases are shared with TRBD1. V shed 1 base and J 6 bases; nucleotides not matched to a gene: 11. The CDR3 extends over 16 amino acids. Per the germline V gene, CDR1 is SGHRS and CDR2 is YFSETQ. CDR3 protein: CASSLLGSGQGSEQYF. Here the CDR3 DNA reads TGCGCCAGCAGCTTGTTGGGCTCGGGACAGGGCTCCGAGCAGTACTTC.